The next 4 T cell receptor beta chains were all read from a single sample in a study of blood T cell repertoires in COVID-19. Some clones are missing from TCRdb's copy, which holds only in-frame ones; the method was immunoSEQ multiplex PCR. The profile covers about 80,000 clones, with around 88% appearing a single time and under 5% taken by the ten largest. Sequenced material: peripheral blood. These receptors were taken from a woman of 80 years or more with active or convalescent COVID-19.

The chain uses TRBV18 and TRBJ2-6; 13 nucleotides align to TRBD2. The CDR3 runs 22 residues. The V gene's germline CDR1 is KGHSH and CDR2 LQKENI. The V segment lost 6 bases and the J segment 0 bases; nucleotides outside the gene matches: 17. CDR3 nucleotides: TGTGCCAGCTCTACTATACAGGGATGGGGACTAGCGGGGAGCTCTGGGGCCAACGTCCTGACTTTC. It encodes CASSTIQGWGLAGSSGANVLTF.

To note about this clone: The identical CDR3 is also encoded by other nucleotide sequences in the sample. This chain joins TRBV5-1 and TRBJ2-7; TRBD1 might be the D (6 bases). This CDR3 spans 14 amino acids. CDR1 is SGHRS, CDR2 YFSETQ, per germline. The V end lost 2 bases, the J end lost 0 bases, and 9 bases lay between the germline ends. The CDR3 region is CASSLTGSSYEQYF. In DNA, the CDR3 is TGCGCCAGCAGCTTAACAGGGAGCTCCTACGAGCAGTACTTC. Full variable domain (missing parts from reference TRBV5-1 and TRBJ2-7): KAGVTQTPRYLIKTRGQQVTLSCSPISGHRSVSWYQQTPGQGLQFLFEYFSETQRNKGNFPGRFSGRQFSNSRSEMNVSTLELGDSALYLCASSLTGSSYEQYFGPGTRLTVT.

V gene TRBV5-1 combines with J gene TRBJ2-5; TRBD2 agrees at 12 bases. CDR3 length equals 16 residues. Trimming removed 4 bases from V and 1 base from J; junction bases left unmatched: 5. Germline V gives CDR1 SGHRS, CDR2 YFSETQ. The CDR3 loop reads CASSKGLAGSQETQYF. CDR3 DNA: TGCGCCAGCAGCAAGGGACTAGCGGGTTCCCAAGAGACCCAGTACTTC.

This sequence joins TRBV19 and TRBJ1-1; D not resolved. Trimming pared 1 base from V and 7 bases from J, leaving 10 bases between. Per germline, CDR1 LNHDA and CDR2 SQIVND (reference sequence). The CDR3 contains 13 residues. The CDR3 reads CASSIAAGGEAFF. CDR3 in DNA: TGTGCCAGTAGTATAGCCGCAGGAGGTGAAGCTTTCTTT.